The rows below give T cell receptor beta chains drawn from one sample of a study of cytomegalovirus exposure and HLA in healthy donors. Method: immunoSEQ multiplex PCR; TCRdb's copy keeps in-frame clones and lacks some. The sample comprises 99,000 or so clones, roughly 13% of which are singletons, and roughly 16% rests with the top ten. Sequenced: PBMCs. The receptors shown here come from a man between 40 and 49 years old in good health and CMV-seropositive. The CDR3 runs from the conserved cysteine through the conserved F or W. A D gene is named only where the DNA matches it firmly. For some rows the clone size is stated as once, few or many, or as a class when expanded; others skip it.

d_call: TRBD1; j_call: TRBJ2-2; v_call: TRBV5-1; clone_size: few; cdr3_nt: TGCGCCAGCAGCGCGAGGGGACAGGGGGGAACCGGGGAGCTGTTTTTT; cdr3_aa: CASSARGQGGTGELFF
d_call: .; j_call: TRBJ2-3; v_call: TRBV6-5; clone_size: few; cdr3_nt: TGTGCCAGCAGTTCCCGGGAAAGCACAGATACGCAGTATTTT; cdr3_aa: CASSSRESTDTQYF
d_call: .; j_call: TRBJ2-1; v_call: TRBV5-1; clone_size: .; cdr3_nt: TGCGCCAGCAGCTTGGCGGGGCGGGAAGGTCATGAGCAGTTCTTC; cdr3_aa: CASSLAGREGHEQFF
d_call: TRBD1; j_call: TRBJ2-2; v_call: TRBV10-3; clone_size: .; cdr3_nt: TGTGCCATCAAGAGACAGGGGAATAACGGGGAGCTGTTTTTT; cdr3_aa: CAIKRQGNNGELFF
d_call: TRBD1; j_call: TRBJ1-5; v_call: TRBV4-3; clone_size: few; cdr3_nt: TGCGCCAGCAGCCAAGACATTGCGACAGGGCGGAATCAGCCCCAGCATTTT; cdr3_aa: CASSQDIATGRNQPQHF
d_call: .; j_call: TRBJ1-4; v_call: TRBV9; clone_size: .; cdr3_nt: TGTGCCAGCAGCGTAGCGGCGGCAAACAATGAAAAACTGTTTTTT; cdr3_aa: CASSVAAANNEKLFF
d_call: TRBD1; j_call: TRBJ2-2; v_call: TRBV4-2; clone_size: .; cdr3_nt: TGTGCCAGCAGCCAAGAAAGGGGGCCGAACACCGGGGAGCTGTTTTTT; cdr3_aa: CASSQERGPNTGELFF
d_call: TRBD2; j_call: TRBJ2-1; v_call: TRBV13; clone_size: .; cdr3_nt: TGTGCCAGCAGCATCCGGACTAGCCGCAATGAGCAGTTCTTC; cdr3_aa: CASSIRTSRNEQFF
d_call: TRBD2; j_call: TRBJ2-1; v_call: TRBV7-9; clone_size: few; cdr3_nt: TGTGCCAGCAGCTTACCGGGACTAGCCAACAATGAGCAGTTCTTC; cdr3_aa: CASSLPGLANNEQFF
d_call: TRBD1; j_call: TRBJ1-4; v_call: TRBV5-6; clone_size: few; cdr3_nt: TGTGCCAGCAGCCGGAGGGTCAGGGGGAATGAAAAACTGTTTTTT; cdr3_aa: CASSRRVRGNEKLFF
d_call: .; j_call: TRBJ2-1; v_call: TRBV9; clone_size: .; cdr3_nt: TGTGCCAGCAGCGTGGGCGGGGACTCCTACAATGAGCAGTTCTTC; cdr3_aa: CASSVGGDSYNEQFF
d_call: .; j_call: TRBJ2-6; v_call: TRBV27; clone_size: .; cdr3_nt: TGTGCCAGCAGTTTAGGACATCTGACCTCTGGGGCCAACGTCCTGACTTTC; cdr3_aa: CASSLGHLTSGANVLTF
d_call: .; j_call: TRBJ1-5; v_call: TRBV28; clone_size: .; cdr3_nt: TGTGCCAGCAGTTTATACGGTCAGCCCCAGCATTTT; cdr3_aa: CASSLYGQPQHF
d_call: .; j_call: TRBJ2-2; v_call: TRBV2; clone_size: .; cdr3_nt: TGTGCCAGCAGTGAACTAGTCGGCACCGGGGAGCTGTTTTTT; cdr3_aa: CASSELVGTGELFF
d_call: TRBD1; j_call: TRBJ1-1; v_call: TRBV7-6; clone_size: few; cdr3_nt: TGTGCCAGCAGCAGCCGACAGGGATCGGGCACTGAAGCTTTCTTT; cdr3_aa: CASSSRQGSGTEAFF
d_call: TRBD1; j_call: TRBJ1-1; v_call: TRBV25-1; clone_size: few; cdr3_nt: TGTGCCAGCAGTCAAACCGGGACAGGGGTCACTGAAGCTTTCTTT; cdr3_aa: CASSQTGTGVTEAFF